Below, 3 T cell receptor beta chains from the same sample are listed, as sequenced in a study of blood T cell repertoires in COVID-19. Data came from immunoSEQ multiplex PCR; TCRdb stores just in-frame clones and leaves some out. The sample yields around 160,000 clones, roughly 90% seen once. Sequenced: PBMCs or T cells enriched from blood (not recorded which). These receptors all stem from a woman aged 25 to 39 with acute COVID-19.

The rearrangement uses TRBV7-2 and TRBJ1-1, with D possibly being TRBD1 (5 bases). The CDR3 is 15 amino acids. With 4 bases removed from V and 3 bases from J, the gap between germline ends came to 15 bases. Germline V gene data show CDR1 as SGHTA and CDR2 as FQGNSA. The CDR3: CASSSSLGAYTEAFF. In DNA, the CDR3 is TGTGCCAGCAGCTCCAGCCTTGGGGCTTACACTGAAGCTTTCTTT.

This clone was seen a handful of times. The rearrangement uses TRBV18 and TRBJ2-7, with D unresolved. The V end was cut by 4 bases, the J end by 3 bases, with 25 bases between. Germline assignment: CDR1 KGHSH and CDR2 LQKENI. CDR3 length: 18 residues. This chain's CDR3 is CASSLYGTDGLYYYEQYF. The CDR3 bases are TGTGCCAGCTCACTTTACGGCACTGACGGCCTTTACTACTACGAGCAGTACTTC.

This chain links TRBV6-6 with TRBJ1-1; TRBD1 might be the D (5 bases). V lost 2 bases and J 5 bases, leaving 15 bases between the germline ends. CDR3 length: 15 amino acids. Germline lookup yields CDR1 MNHNY and CDR2 SVGAGI (reference sequence). DNA of the CDR3: TGTGCCAGCAGTTACCCCTTTCAGGGCGATACTGAAGCTTTCTTT. This gives the protein CASSYPFQGDTEAFF.